This TCR beta chain is from a study of blood T cell repertoires in COVID-19. This CDR3 has 11 amino acids. V was pared by 5 bases and J by 10 bases, with 3 bases of the junction left unmatched. Germline CDR1 KGHDR, CDR2 SFDVKD. Assay used: immunoSEQ multiplex PCR; TCRdb lists only in-frame clones, some missing. Altogether approximately 73,000 clones are present, approximately 86% being singletons, with the ten largest covering around 1.9%. The receptor was isolated from a woman aged 55-75 years with acute or convalescent COVID-19. The genes are TRBV24-1 and TRBJ1-2; the match to TRBD1 covers 7 bases. The sample consisted of peripheral blood. CDR3 loop: CATSVRGNYTF. CDR3 in DNA: TGTGCCACCAGTGTCAGGGGGAACTACACCTTC.